The T cell receptor (beta chain) described here comes from a study of CD8+CD57+ T cells in acquired aplastic anemia. Study-wide background: Across the sorted CD4+ and CD8+ cells, DNA amounts averaged roughly 3 ug. Sequencing produced an average of around 10 million reads per healthy donor for CD4+ cells.

TCR beta VDJ combinations and CDR3 sequences were profiled from genomic DNA. From the reads, TCRdb called clonotypes with MiXCR, one entry per CDR3 protein. In the table there are around 190,000 distinct CDR3 sequences, about half of which are singletons. This clonotype came up many times. Material: sorted CD4+, CD8+, or CD8+CD57+ T cells (not recorded which) from PBMCs. This clonotype was obtained from a human donor in good health, serving as a control.

CDR3 residues: CASSIFLGSGGRTYEQYF. As DNA, the CDR3 is TGTGCCAGTAGTATCTTCTTGGGGAGCGGGGGCCGTACCTACGAGCAGTACTTC. This chain joins TRBV19 and TRBJ2-7; 8 bases map to TRBD2. Germline CDR1 LNHDA, CDR2 SQIVND (reference sequence). CDR3 size: 18 residues. Unmatched junction bases numbered 15, after V lost 3 bases and J lost 2 bases.